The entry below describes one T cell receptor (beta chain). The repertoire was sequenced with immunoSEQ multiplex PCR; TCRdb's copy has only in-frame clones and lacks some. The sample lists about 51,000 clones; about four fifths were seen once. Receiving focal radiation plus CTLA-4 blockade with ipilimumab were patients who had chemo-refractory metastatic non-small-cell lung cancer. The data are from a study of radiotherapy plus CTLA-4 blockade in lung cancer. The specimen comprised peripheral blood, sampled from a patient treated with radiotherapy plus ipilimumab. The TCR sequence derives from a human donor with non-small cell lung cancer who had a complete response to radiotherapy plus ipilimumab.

CDR3 sequence reads: CASSLLQGTEQFF. The CDR3 DNA is TGTGCCAGCAGCTTGTTACAGGGTACTGAGCAGTTCTTC. The chain joins TRBV5-6 to TRBJ2-1; a possible D gene is TRBD1 (6 bases). Germline-derived CDR1 and CDR2 are SGHDT and YYEEEE. V dropped 1 base and J dropped 9 bases, with 11 bases sitting between them. This CDR3 is 13 amino acids long. The full variable domain, rest sourced from reference TRBV5-6 and TRBJ2-1, is DAGVTQSPTHLIKTRGQQVTLRCSPKSGHDTVSWYQQALGQGPQFIFQYYEEEERQRGNFPDRFSGHQFPNYSSELNVNALLLGDSALYLCASSLLQGTEQFFGPGTRLTVL.